One sample yielded the 15 T cell receptor beta chains listed below, sequenced in a study of a mutant IDH1 vaccine in newly diagnosed glioma. Sequencing was performed with immunoSEQ multiplex PCR; in TCRdb, only in-frame clones are kept and a portion is missing. Of roughly 34,000 clones in the sample, more than 55% were seen once. Time point denoted: week 5, during vaccination. Every vaccine dose comprised 300 ug of mutant IDH1 20-mer peptide plus topical imiquimod. No antigen has been identified for these receptors. This specimen consisted of PBMCs, obtained from a glioma patient whose treatment included an IDH1 peptide vaccine. The receptors come from a woman under 30 with glioma.

V and J are TRBV7-2 and TRBJ1-3; tentative D call: TRBD1 (5 bases). CDR3 size: 14 residues. The germline gives CDR1 SGHTA, CDR2 FQGNSA. Deletions cut 4 bases from V and 1 base from J, with 8 bases between. CDR3 nucleotide sequence: TGTGCCAGCAGCTCGTACAGGTCTGGAAACACCATATATTTT. Protein: CASSSYRSGNTIYF.

The chain has TRBV2 and TRBJ2-5; D gene unclear. CDR1 SNHLY and CDR2 FYNNEI come from the germline V gene. Between the trimmed V and J ends, which lost 6 bases and 3 bases, there was a span of 5 bases. CDR3 size: 11 residues. The CDR3 nucleotides are TGTGCCAGCAGGACCGAAGAGACCCAGTACTTC. Translation: CASRTEETQYF. Using reference TRBV2 and TRBJ2-5 for the parts outside the CDR3, the full variable domain is EPEVTQTPSHQVTQMGQEVILRCVPISNHLYFYWYRQILGQKVEFLVSFYNNEISEKSEIFDDQFSVERPDGSNFTLKIRSTKLEDSAMYFCASRTEETQYFGPGTRLLVL.

This sequence joins TRBV27 and TRBJ2-1; D possibly corresponds to TRBD2 (5 bases). Germline assignment: CDR1 MNHEY and CDR2 SMNVEV (reference sequence). CDR3 length: 14 amino acids. The V end lost 6 bases, the J end lost 6 bases, and 15 bases lay between the germline ends. Written as DNA, the CDR3 is TGTGCCAGCAGACGTCAAGCGGACGGCAATGAGCAGTTCTTC. Protein: CASRRQADGNEQFF.

J is TRBJ1-2 and V is TRBV19; no definite D call. V was pared by 2 bases and J by 2 bases, with 9 bases between. The CDR3 is 14 amino acids. Germline values: CDR1 LNHDA, CDR2 SQIVND (reference sequence). Written as DNA, the CDR3 is TGTGCCAGTAGTATACCCCCAATGAACTATGGCTACACCTTC. This codes for CASSIPPMNYGYTF.

This chain joins TRBV19 and TRBJ2-4; no clear D gene. The CDR3 has 15 residues. Germline V CDR1 and CDR2: LNHDA, SQIVND (reference sequence). Trimming took off 7 bases at V and 0 bases at J, with 13 bases between the two ends. The CDR3 here is CASKDRTLAKNIQYF. CDR3 coding DNA: TGTGCCAGTAAAGACCGTACATTAGCCAAAAACATTCAGTACTTC. The full variable domain, in which reference TRBV19 and TRBJ2-4 provide the parts outside the CDR3, is DGGITQSPKYLFRKEGQNVTLSCEQNLNHDAMYWYRQDPGQGLRLIYYSQIVNDFQKGDIAEGYSVSREKKESFPLTVTSAQKNPTAFYLCASKDRTLAKNIQYFGAGTRLSVL.

The chain recombines TRBV5-1 with TRBJ1-2, with no clear D. The germline V and J ends were trimmed by 6 bases and 4 bases, with 19 bases remaining between them. The CDR3 consists of 15 residues. Germline-derived CDR1 and CDR2 are SGHRS and YFSETQ. The chain's CDR3 is CASTESGAGGYGYTF. Here the CDR3 DNA reads TGCGCCAGCACTGAATCAGGTGCTGGCGGCTATGGCTACACCTTC.

The CDR3, as DNA: TGTGCCATCGGGGGACTGGTTGAGACCCAGTACTTC. It yields the protein CAIGGLVETQYF. The chain is built from TRBV10-3 and TRBJ2-5, with TRBD2 as a possible D gene (6 bases). CDR1 and CDR2 from the germline V gene are ENHRY and SYGVKD. This CDR3 spans 12 amino acids. With 8 bases removed from V and 5 bases from J, the gap between germline ends came to 12 bases.

The CDR3 region is CASGGQGGGEQFF. CDR3 nucleotides: TGTGCCAGCGGGGGCCAGGGCGGCGGTGAGCAGTTCTTC. The V gene is TRBV6-5, the J gene TRBJ2-1; D is possibly TRBD1 (6 bases). Looked up from germline, CDR1 is MNHEY and CDR2 is SVGAGI. V lost 8 bases, J lost 9 bases, and 17 bases lay in between. The CDR3 loop spans 13 amino acids.

The chain is built from TRBV7-9 and TRBJ2-2; no firm D call. Germline V gene lookup returns CDR1 SEHNR and CDR2 FQNEAQ (reference sequence). The ends were cut back, 2 bases at V and 3 bases at J, with 4 bases in the middle. The CDR3 sequence is 13 residues long. In DNA, the CDR3 is TGTGCCAGCAGCTTACAGGACACCGGGGAGCTGTTTTTT. Protein product: CASSLQDTGELFF. Together with reference TRBV7-9 and TRBJ2-2, the CDR3 gives the full variable domain: DTGVSQNPRHKITKRGQNVTFRCDPISEHNRLYWYRQTLGQGPEFLTYFQNEAQLEKSRLLSDRFSAERPKGSFSTLEIQRTEQGDSAMYLCASSLQDTGELFFGEGSRLTVL.

This clone turned up a few times. The chain couples TRBV2 to TRBJ2-7; 8 positions agree with TRBD1. Unmatched junction bases numbered 10, after V lost 4 bases and J lost 2 bases. Germline values: CDR1 SNHLY, CDR2 FYNNEI. The CDR3 extends over 16 amino acids. CDR3 sequence: CASSVPRDRLTYEQYF. CDR3 coding DNA: TGTGCCAGCAGTGTCCCCCGGGACAGGCTTACCTACGAGCAGTACTTC.

The V gene is TRBV9, the J gene TRBJ2-3; 11 bases align to TRBD2. Germline V CDR1 and CDR2: SGDLS, YYNGEE. After removal of 5 bases from V and 1 base from J, the junction contained 15 bases not matched to a gene. The CDR3 consists of 19 residues. CDR3 sequence reads: CASSGLRGTSGPGTDTQYF. The CDR3 DNA reads as TGTGCCAGCAGTGGACTTAGGGGGACTAGCGGTCCCGGCACAGATACGCAGTATTTT.

This chain links TRBV7-9 with TRBJ2-1; 9 nucleotides agree with TRBD2. This CDR3 has 12 residues. The V gene's germline CDR1 is SEHNR and CDR2 FQNEAQ (reference sequence). V was pared by 8 bases and J by 8 bases, with 4 bases of the junction left unmatched. The DNA of the CDR3 is TGTGCCAGCCTAGCGGGAAACTATGAGCAGTTCTTC. Protein: CASLAGNYEQFF.

The chain carries TRBV30 and TRBJ2-1; TRBD1 might be the D (6 bases). This CDR3 is 15 amino acids long. Germline assignment: CDR1 GTSNPN and CDR2 SVGIG (reference sequence). Deletions cut 3 bases from V and 9 bases from J, with 21 bases between. CDR3 sequence (DNA): TGTGCCTGGAGCGCTTTACTAGGGGGAGCTAGTGAGCAGTTCTTC. The encoded protein is CAWSALLGGASEQFF.

The chain links TRBV2 to TRBJ2-7; no definite D call. The CDR3 runs to 17 residues. CDR1 SNHLY and CDR2 FYNNEI come from the germline V gene. Trimming left V 7 bases short and J 0 bases short, with 22 bases between. Here the CDR3 reads CASNKWADKLTSYEQYF. CDR3 in DNA: TGTGCCAGCAACAAATGGGCTGATAAGCTGACCTCCTACGAGCAGTACTTC.

Concerning this clone itself: A junction end diverges from the germline sequence, so it may reflect a read error. The chain couples TRBV7-7 to TRBJ1-1, with no clear D. The germline gives CDR1 SSHAT, CDR2 FNYEAQ (reference sequence). CDR3 length: 13 amino acids. The CDR3 DNA reads TGTGCTAGCAGCCTACAGTCGAACACTGAAGCTTTCTTT. Protein sequence: CASSLQSNTEAFF.